This entry is about one TCR beta chain. Its antigen is not identified. Trimming pared 2 bases from V and 0 bases from J, leaving 8 bases between. The CDR3 totals 15 residues. Germline CDR1 and CDR2: MDHEN and SYDVKM. The data were taken from a study of graft-versus-host responses after intestinal transplantation. Study information: Every one of the recipients received anti-thymocyte globulin induction and afterwards took tacrolimus and steroids for approximately three years.

Measured with immunoSEQ multiplex PCR; TCRdb has only the in-frame clones, and not every one. The sample includes over 100,000 clones, around nine tenths of them seen just once. The source was unstimulated CD4+ T cells sorted from spleen or lymph node cells, collected before transplant. The chain links TRBV28 to TRBJ1-3; D unresolved. This clonotype was obtained from a human donor who was the organ donor for an intestinal transplant. The CDR3 is CASSLEADSGNTIYF. CDR3 nucleotides: TGTGCCAGCAGTTTAGAGGCAGACTCTGGAAACACCATATATTTT.